This T cell receptor (beta chain) stems from a study of technical replicates of blood from several donors. V was cut by 0 bases and J by 8 bases, with 5 bases left in between. Germline V gene lookup returns CDR1 MGHRA and CDR2 YSYEKL. The CDR3 length is 12 residues. Profiled with immunoSEQ multiplex PCR; TCRdb holds only in-frame clones, not every one. The profile shows tens of thousands of clones, just under 95% of them singletons. This TCR derives from a human donor in good health. The rearrangement joins TRBV4-1 to TRBJ1-5; D might be TRBD1 (5 bases). The sequencing input was T cells isolated from PBMCs. The DNA for the CDR3 is TGCGCCAGCAGCCAAGACAGGGAGCCCCAGCATTTT. Its protein product is CASSQDREPQHF.